This T cell receptor (beta chain) was sequenced in a study of T cells of healthy individuals. In TCRdb, the 5' RACE reads were re-called with MiXCR into one record per CDR3 protein. The data contain tens of thousands of distinct CDR3 sequences, roughly 4.3% of them seen just once; the ten biggest clones take up about 10%. This CDR3 comprises 17 residues. Between the trimmed V and J ends, which lost 7 bases and 2 bases, there was a span of 23 bases. Per the germline V gene, CDR1 is SGHDN and CDR2 is FVKESK. This receptor was obtained from a human donor in good health. The chain combines TRBV14 with TRBJ1-1; D unclear. This chain's CDR3 is CASTPPRPRDLNTEAFF. The CDR3 coding sequence is TGTGCCAGCACCCCACCCCGCCCCCGGGATTTAAACACTGAAGCTTTCTTT.